The 32 T cell receptor beta chains reported below all come from one sample, sequenced in a study of pediatric ulcerative colitis. Measured with immunoSEQ multiplex PCR; TCRdb has only the in-frame clones, and not every one. The top ten hold approximately 3.4% of the sample, which has about 64,000 clones, about 90% seen once. Material for sequencing was blood. The receptors come from a boy younger than 18 with severe ulcerative colitis.

The gene calls are TRBV5-1 and TRBJ1-1; D ambiguous. The CDR3 sequence is 13 residues long. The germline CDR1 and CDR2 sequences are SGHRS and YFSETQ. The V end lost 1 base, the J end lost 3 bases, and 7 bases lay between the germline ends. The CDR3 sequence is CASSLTIDTEAFF. The CDR3 region has the DNA TGCGCCAGCAGCTTGACTATAGACACTGAAGCTTTCTTT.

The chain employs TRBV14 and TRBJ2-1, with 7 bases matching TRBD1. The CDR3 is made up of 15 amino acids. Germline CDR1 is SGHDN and CDR2 is FVKESK. J gave up 5 bases and V 4 bases, and 8 bases lay outside the gene matches. CDR3 nucleotides: TGTGCCAGCAGCCCGAGAGGACAGGAGAACAATGAGCAGTTCTTC. Its protein product is CASSPRGQENNEQFF.

The V and J genes are TRBV19 and TRBJ2-5, with D perhaps matching TRBD2 (6 bases). The CDR3 runs to 16 residues. Per the germline V gene, CDR1 is LNHDA and CDR2 is SQIVND (reference sequence). Trimming took off 3 bases at V and 5 bases at J, with 19 bases between the two ends. CDR3 in DNA: TGTGCCAGTAGTATCTGGGGTAGCGGAGTAGGGGAGACCCAGTACTTC. Its translation: CASSIWGSGVGETQYF.

The chain joins TRBV2 to TRBJ2-7; D is uncertain. Trimming left V 2 bases short and J 2 bases short, with 1 base between. Germline V CDR1 and CDR2: SNHLY, FYNNEI. CDR3 length: 11 amino acids. CDR3 DNA sequence: TGTGCCAGCAGTGAAACCTACGAGCAGTACTTC. The encoded protein is CASSETYEQYF.

V gene TRBV5-6 combines with J gene TRBJ2-7; D is possibly TRBD2 (6 bases). The CDR3 length is 16 residues. Germline-derived CDR1 and CDR2 are SGHDT and YYEEEE. Trimming took 3 bases from V and 4 from J, leaving 20 bases between them. CDR3 amino acids: CASSYPPGLGKYEQYF. In DNA form, the CDR3 reads TGTGCCAGCAGCTACCCGCCGGGACTGGGTAAATACGAGCAGTACTTC. Combining the CDR3 with reference TRBV5-6 and TRBJ2-7 gives the whole variable domain DAGVTQSPTHLIKTRGQQVTLRCSPKSGHDTVSWYQQALGQGPQFIFQYYEEEERQRGNFPDRFSGHQFPNYSSELNVNALLLGDSALYLCASSYPPGLGKYEQYFGPGTRLTVT.

The chain is built from TRBV6-4 and TRBJ2-1; D remains ambiguous. V was trimmed by 0 bases and J by 3 bases, leaving 9 bases between them. The germline gives CDR1 MRHNA, CDR2 SNTAGT. The CDR3 spans 15 residues. The CDR3 DNA sequence: TGTGCCAGCAGTGACTCTGGCGACGACTACAATGAGCAGTTCTTC. Translation: CASSDSGDDYNEQFF.

The rearrangement uses TRBV2 and TRBJ2-5, with TRBD1 identical over 7 bases. The CDR3 has 14 amino acids. CDR1 is SNHLY and CDR2 is FYNNEI in the germline V gene. V lost 6 bases and J lost 2; bases outside the gene matches: 6. The CDR3 DNA reads TGTGCCAGCAGACCCCGGGACAGACAAGAGACCCAGTACTTC. Translated, it gives CASRPRDRQETQYF.

This sequence joins TRBV30 and TRBJ2-3; D may be TRBD2 (6 bases). This CDR3 spans 14 amino acids. Trimming removed 8 bases at V and 0 bases at J, with 15 bases between. The germline CDR1 and CDR2 sequences are GTSNPN and SVGIG (reference sequence). As DNA, the CDR3 is TGTGCCCGCGGGACTCGCCTTAGCACAGATACGCAGTATTTT. This sequence encodes CARGTRLSTDTQYF. Full variable domain (missing parts from reference TRBV30 and TRBJ2-3): SQTIHQWPATLVQPVGSPLSLECTVEGTSNPNLYWYRQAAGRGLQLLFYSVGIGQISSEVPQNLSASRPQDRQFILSSKKLLLSDSGFYLCARGTRLSTDTQYFGPGTRLTVL.

The chain employs TRBV5-1 and TRBJ2-1, with TRBD2 matching over 9 bases. From germline, CDR1 is SGHRS and CDR2 YFSETQ. With 0 bases clipped from V and 4 bases from J, the junction kept 11 bases outside the gene matches. The CDR3 runs 18 residues. The chain's CDR3 is CASSLGSPSGRSYNEQFF. The CDR3 DNA sequence: TGCGCCAGCAGCTTGGGCTCGCCAAGCGGGAGGAGTTACAATGAGCAGTTCTTC.

The chain links TRBV9 to TRBJ1-4; perhaps TRBD1 as D (5 bases). Germline-derived CDR1 and CDR2 are SGDLS and YYNGEE. This CDR3 has 17 residues. The V end was cut by 0 bases, the J end by 0 bases, with 12 bases between. DNA for the CDR3: TGTGCCAGCAGCGTAGGCGCAGGGAATGCAACTAATGAAAAACTGTTTTTT. It is translated as CASSVGAGNATNEKLFF.

The DNA for the CDR3 is TGTGCCAGTAGTATAGATCACGGGAGGCCGAACAATGAGCAGTTCTTC. Protein sequence: CASSIDHGRPNNEQFF. The rearrangement joins TRBV19 to TRBJ2-1; 7 positions match TRBD2. The germline V gene encodes CDR1 LNHDA and CDR2 SQIVND (reference sequence). V shed 0 bases and J 5 bases; nucleotides not matched to a gene: 7. The CDR3 extends over 16 amino acids.

V usage is TRBV6-5 and J usage is TRBJ1-3; D remains ambiguous. Trimming removed 6 bases from V and 4 bases from J, with 16 bases in between. CDR3 length: 15 amino acids. Germline CDR1 and CDR2: MNHEY and SVGAGI. The CDR3 loop is CASSPTVAPGNTIYF. CDR3 sequence (DNA): TGTGCCAGCAGCCCCACCGTAGCTCCCGGAAACACCATATATTTT.

The chain uses TRBV6-5 and TRBJ1-1, with TRBD1 as a possible D gene (5 bases). V lost 5 bases to trimming and J lost 6 bases, with 19 bases between them. This CDR3 is built from 15 residues. The germline gives CDR1 MNHEY, CDR2 SVGAGI. DNA of the CDR3: TGTGCCAGCAGTCCCTATTGGGGGGTCGGGGCTGAAGCTTTCTTT. This translates into CASSPYWGVGAEAFF.

The chain carries TRBV13 and TRBJ2-7; D is ambiguous. V was pared by 4 bases and J by 0 bases, with 13 bases between. The CDR3 loop spans 15 amino acids. Germline V gene sequence: CDR1 PRHDT, CDR2 FYEKMQ (reference sequence). CDR3 DNA: TGTGCCAGCAGCTCCTGGACGTTAAACTCCTACGAGCAGTACTTC. As protein: CASSSWTLNSYEQYF.

The chain joins TRBV11-3 to TRBJ1-5; D is unresolved. The CDR3 length is 13 residues. The ends were cut back, 0 bases at V and 1 base at J, with 1 base in the middle. Per the germline V gene, CDR1 is SGHNT and CDR2 is YENEEA. For the CDR3, the DNA is TGTGCCAGCAGCTTAGACAGCAATCAGCCCCAGCATTTT. Amino acid sequence: CASSLDSNQPQHF. The full variable domain, in which reference TRBV11-3 and TRBJ1-5 provide the parts outside the CDR3, is EAGVVQSPRYKIIEKKQPVAFWCNPISGHNTLYWYLQNLGQGPELLIRYENEEAVDDSQLPKDRFSAERLKGVDSTLKIQPAELGDSAVYLCASSLDSNQPQHFGDGTRLSIL.

The gene calls are TRBV19 and TRBJ2-5, with a weak D call TRBD2 (6 bases). There are 15 residues in the CDR3. Trimming cost V 6 bases and J 5 bases, with 19 bases left between them. The germline gives CDR1 LNHDA, CDR2 SQIVND (reference sequence). CDR3 bases: TGTGCCAGTAGATCAGAAGGCCGCGCGGGGGAGACCCAGTACTTC. Its translation: CASRSEGRAGETQYF.

The rearrangement joins TRBV19 to TRBJ1-1; D not resolved. V gave up 5 bases and J gave up 8 bases, with 9 bases separating them. This CDR3 region has 11 residues. Germline loops: CDR1 LNHDA, CDR2 SQIVND (reference sequence). The chain's CDR3 is CASSLGREAFF. The CDR3 coding sequence is TGTGCCAGTAGTTTGGGTCGAGAAGCTTTCTTT.

J is TRBJ2-7 and V is TRBV5-1; no clear D gene. The CDR3 is made up of 9 amino acids. Germline CDR1 is SGHRS and CDR2 is YFSETQ. V lost 8 bases and J 7 bases, leaving 7 bases between the germline ends. The CDR3 loop is CARSLEQYF. CDR3 DNA sequence: TGCGCCAGGTCCTTAGAGCAGTACTTC.

The chain carries TRBV7-9 and TRBJ2-5; D may correspond to TRBD1 or TRBD2 (5 bases each). The germline gives CDR1 SEHNR, CDR2 FQNEAQ (reference sequence). V dropped 6 bases and J dropped 4 bases, with 21 bases sitting between them. This CDR3 spans 16 amino acids. The CDR3 region is CASRLGVGVGVETQYF. DNA for the CDR3: TGTGCCAGCAGATTGGGGGTTGGAGTTGGTGTAGAGACCCAGTACTTC.

V gene TRBV7-2 combines with J gene TRBJ1-2; 9 nucleotides line up with TRBD1. The J segment lost 4 bases and the V segment lost 3 bases, leaving 6 bases of the junction unmatched. There are 15 residues in the CDR3. CDR1 is SGHTA, CDR2 FQGNSA, per germline. The CDR3 region has the DNA TGTGCCAGCAGCTTTGGACAGGGGATGGGCTATGGCTACACCTTC. Its protein product is CASSFGQGMGYGYTF.

J is TRBJ2-7 and V is TRBV10-2; TRBD2 might be the D (6 bases). The CDR3 has 13 residues. V was pared by 6 bases and J by 0 bases, with 9 bases between. Per germline, CDR1 WSHSY and CDR2 SAAADI. The CDR3 here is CASSLGLSYEQYF. For the CDR3, the DNA is TGCGCCAGCAGCCTGGGACTCTCCTACGAGCAGTACTTC.

This clone was observed a single time. The V and J genes are TRBV12-5 and TRBJ2-1; TRBD2 agrees at 7 bases. This CDR3 has 16 residues. Germline values: CDR1 LGHNT, CDR2 FRNRAP. The CDR3 DNA is TGTGCCTCAACCGGGCCTGGCGCGGGGGAAGGCAATGAGCAGTTCTTC. Translated: CASTGPGAGEGNEQFF. Based on the CDR3 plus reference TRBV12-5 and TRBJ2-1, the full variable domain is DARVTQTPRHKVTEMGQEVTMRCQPILGHNTVFWYRQTMMQGLELLAYFRNRAPLDDSGMPKDRFSAEMPDATLATLKIQPSEPRDSAVYFCASTGPGAGEGNEQFFGPGTRLTVL.

This sequence joins TRBV9 and TRBJ2-3; no clear D gene. Deletions cut 4 bases from V and 2 bases from J, with 2 bases between. The CDR3 spans 11 residues. Germline V lookup: CDR1 SGDLS, CDR2 YYNGEE. The CDR3 nucleotides are TGTGCCAGCAGCCTCACAGATACGCAGTATTTT. Its protein is CASSLTDTQYF.

The chain has TRBV19 and TRBJ2-3, with TRBD2 matching 10 bases. V was pared by 2 bases and J by 5 bases, with 7 bases of the junction left unmatched. Germline CDR1 reads LNHDA; CDR2 reads SQIVND (reference sequence). The CDR3 contains 16 residues. CDR3 DNA: TGTGCCAGTAGTATAATGGCTAGCGGGAGTATAGATACGCAGTATTTT. Its translation is CASSIMASGSIDTQYF.

The gene calls are TRBV9 and TRBJ2-2; D is uncertain. This CDR3 comprises 12 residues. Deletions cut 0 bases from V and 8 bases from J, with 5 bases between. Germline V gene data show CDR1 as SGDLS and CDR2 as YYNGEE. The CDR3 DNA sequence: TGTGCCAGCAGCGTAGGCCTGGGGGAGCTGTTTTTT. Protein: CASSVGLGELFF.

This clone came up a few times. The V gene is TRBV14, the J gene TRBJ2-6; TRBD1 is a possible D gene (6 bases). This CDR3 is built from 18 residues. V was cut by 4 bases and J by 1 base, with 17 bases left in between. CDR1 and CDR2 (germline): SGHDN, FVKESK. CDR3 bases: TGTGCCAGCAGCCGCCAGTTTACAGGGCGGTCTGGGGCCAACGTCCTGACTTTC. Translated: CASSRQFTGRSGANVLTF.

The V and J genes are TRBV18 and TRBJ2-3; 13 nucleotides align to TRBD2. The CDR3 is 16 amino acids. V shed 8 bases and J 4 bases; nucleotides not matched to a gene: 9. CDR1 and CDR2 (germline): KGHSH, LQKENI. The CDR3 DNA reads as TGTGCCAGCACTGCAAATGGACTAGCGGGAGCAGATACGCAGTATTTT. It translates to CASTANGLAGADTQYF.

The CDR3, as DNA: TGTGCCAGCAGCTCCCCTAGTAGCGGGAGTCTCCATGAGCAGTTCTTC. It codes for CASSSPSSGSLHEQFF. This chain links TRBV7-9 with TRBJ2-1; 9 bases are shared with TRBD2. The germline CDR1 and CDR2 sequences are SEHNR and FQNEAQ (reference sequence). V lost 4 bases, J lost 8 bases, and 12 bases stayed unmatched. CDR3 length equals 16 residues.

This chain joins TRBV13 and TRBJ2-7; a weak D match, TRBD2 (6 bases). Germline V CDR1 and CDR2: PRHDT, FYEKMQ (reference sequence). The CDR3 totals 15 residues. With 4 bases removed from V and 3 bases from J, the gap between germline ends came to 16 bases. The DNA of the CDR3 is TGTGCCAGCAGCTCTACAGCTAGCGTGGGCTACGAGCAGTACTTC. Translating it yields CASSSTASVGYEQYF.

This chain links TRBV27 with TRBJ2-5, with 9 bases fitting TRBD1. Germline-derived CDR1 and CDR2 are MNHEY and SMNVEV (reference sequence). The CDR3 consists of 13 residues. V was clipped by 6 bases and J by 5 bases; unmatched bases: 4. The CDR3 nucleotides are TGTGCCAGCAGACAGGGGGCTACGGAGACCCAGTACTTC. The encoded protein is CASRQGATETQYF.

A remark on this clone: Compared with germline, one end of the junction differs, possibly owing to a read error. The gene calls are TRBV5-1 and TRBJ2-7; 7 positions match TRBD2. CDR3 length: 16 amino acids. Germline-derived CDR1 and CDR2 are SGHRS and YFSETQ. The CDR3 nucleotides read TGCGCCAGCAGCCTCCGGGCAGCGGGAATGTCGTACGGGCAGTACTTC. This gives the protein CASSLRAAGMSYGQYF.

Here the CDR3 DNA reads TGTGCCAGCAGCGGTTTGGACGGTGAAGCTTTCTTT. Its protein is CASSGLDGEAFF. The V call is TRBV11-3, the J call TRBJ1-1; the D is unclear. Per the germline V gene, CDR1 is SGHNT and CDR2 is YENEEA. V dropped 5 bases and J dropped 7 bases, with 11 bases sitting between them. The CDR3 covers 12 residues.